A selection of T cell receptor beta chains follows, all from one sample in a study of vaccination effects on CD4 cells after COVID-19. Which antigens these TCRs recognize remains unknown. Generated by immunoSEQ multiplex PCR, the TCRdb table keeps only in-frame clones and is missing some. The sample contains tens of thousands of clones, around four fifths of which appear only once. Material: CD4+ T cells from PBMCs cultured with HCoV-229E spike peptides, obtained after COVID-19 vaccination. Source of these receptors: a human donor who received a COVID-19 vaccine. Each CDR3 is given with its conserved first and last residue. A D gene is named only where the DNA matches it firmly. The size of a clone is reported for some rows only, either as once, few or many, or as a class for expanded clones.

D gene	V gene	clone size	J gene	CDR3 protein	CDR3 DNA
-	TRBV6-5	-	TRBJ2-5	CASISPGGETQYF	TGTGCCAGCATCTCGCCAGGCGGGGAGACCCAGTACTTC
TRBD1	TRBV24-1	-	TRBJ2-1	CATSGDRVLGWDNEQFF	TGTGCCACCAGTGGAGACAGGGTACTAGGTTGGGACAATGAGCAGTTCTTC
TRBD1	TRBV24-1	-	TRBJ2-3	CATSVGDRVLNTQYF	TGTGCCACCAGTGTGGGGGACAGGGTCCTAAATACGCAGTATTTT
TRBD2	TRBV5-4	-	TRBJ2-3	CASSLGGSGASSTDTQYF	TGTGCCAGCAGCTTGGGTGGTAGCGGGGCTTCTAGCACAGATACGCAGTATTTT
TRBD1	TRBV5-1	once	TRBJ1-3	CASSLGTGGNTIYF	TGCGCCAGCAGCTTAGGGACAGGGGGAAACACCATATATTTT
TRBD2	TRBV28	-	TRBJ2-2	CASRRGASGGRTGELFF	TGTGCCAGCAGGAGGGGGGCTAGCGGGGGTCGCACCGGGGAGCTGTTTTTT
-	TRBV6-5	-	TRBJ2-2	CASSLGPQGNTGELFF	TGTGCCAGCAGTTTGGGCCCTCAGGGGAACACCGGGGAGCTGTTTTTT
-	TRBV5-4	-	TRBJ2-5	CASSVDRQETQYF	TGTGCCAGCAGCGTCGACAGGCAAGAGACCCAGTACTTC
TRBD1	TRBV9	-	TRBJ2-3	CASSVTGGRDTQYF	TGTGCCAGCAGCGTTACAGGGGGTAGAGATACGCAGTATTTT
TRBD1	TRBV5-1	-	TRBJ2-2	CASSFNRDSTNTGELFF	TGCGCCAGCAGCTTTAACCGGGACAGTACGAACACCGGGGAGCTGTTTTTT
TRBD2	TRBV3-1/TRBV3-2	-	TRBJ2-3	CASSQVGLAGGDTQYF	TGTGCCAGCAGCCAAGTAGGGCTAGCGGGGGGAGATACGCAGTATTTT
-	TRBV5-4	-	TRBJ1-3	CASSGTGSGNTIYF	TGTGCCAGCAGCGGTACAGGTTCTGGAAACACCATATATTTT
-	TRBV15	once	TRBJ1-6	CATSRDPGIYNSPLHF	TGTGCCACCAGCAGAGATCCGGGAATTTATAATTCACCCCTCCACTTT
-	TRBV2	-	TRBJ1-1	CASSQDFNTEAFF	TGTGCCAGCAGTCAAGACTTTAACACTGAAGCTTTCTTT
-	TRBV19	-	TRBJ1-5	CASSGALLQHF	TGTGCCAGTAGTGGGGCCCTTCTCCAGCATTTT
TRBD2	TRBV7-2	-	TRBJ2-1	CASSLGRSGGANEQFF	TGTGCCAGCAGCTTAGGACGTAGCGGGGGGGCGAATGAGCAGTTCTTC
-	TRBV5-1	-	TRBJ2-3	CASSTGPSPDAQYF	TGCGCCAGCAGCACCGGACCCTCACCAGATGCGCAGTATTTT
-	TRBV10-1	-	TRBJ1-1	CASSENRNTEAFF	TGCGCCAGCAGTGAAAACAGGAACACTGAAGCTTTCTTT
TRBD2	TRBV24-1	-	TRBJ2-1	CATSVSAGLDYNEQFF	TGTGCCACCAGTGTATCAGCGGGACTAGACTACAATGAGCAGTTCTTC
-	TRBV4-1	few	TRBJ2-4	CASSQGDEREGSIQYF	TGCGCCAGCAGCCAAGGGGACGAAAGGGAAGGAAGCATTCAGTACTTC
-	TRBV7-3	-	TRBJ2-6	CASSFGQGNSGANVLTF	TGTGCCAGCAGCTTTGGCCAGGGGAACTCTGGGGCCAACGTCCTGACTTTC
-	TRBV10-2	-	TRBJ1-4	CASSDEGATNEKLFF	TGCGCCAGCAGTGACGAGGGTGCAACTAATGAAAAACTGTTTTTT
-	TRBV27	-	TRBJ1-5	CASSLSTGDIGSNQPQHF	TGTGCCAGCAGTTTGTCGACGGGCGATATAGGGAGCAATCAGCCCCAGCATTTT
TRBD1	TRBV9	few	TRBJ2-1	CASSPRTGLGNEQFF	TGTGCCAGCAGCCCACGGACAGGGCTCGGCAATGAGCAGTTCTTC
TRBD2	TRBV2	-	TRBJ2-3	CASSESGGANTQYF	TGTGCCAGCAGTGAATCCGGGGGGGCCAATACGCAGTATTTT
TRBD2	TRBV7-2	once	TRBJ2-3	CASRLTSGWDTQYF	TGTGCCAGCAGGCTGACTAGCGGGTGGGATACGCAGTATTTT
-	TRBV18	-	TRBJ2-5	CASSQRRTEKETQYF	TGTGCCAGCTCACAACGCCGGACGGAGAAAGAGACCCAGTACTTC
-	TRBV19	few	TRBJ1-5	CASSIRDNSNQPQHF	TGTGCCAGTAGTATAAGGGACAATAGCAATCAGCCCCAGCATTTT
-	TRBV19	-	TRBJ1-2	CASSPTRSGGSPPRCTF	TGTGCCAGTAGTCCCACGAGGTCCGGCGGATCGCCTCCTAGGTGCACCTTC
-	TRBV14	-	TRBJ1-1	CASSRYGAYTEAFF	TGTGCCAGCAGCCGGTATGGGGCGTACACTGAAGCTTTCTTT
TRBD1	TRBV7-2	few	TRBJ1-2	CASSQTGEGYTF	TGTGCCAGCAGCCAGACAGGGGAAGGCTACACCTTC
-	TRBV30	-	TRBJ1-3	CAWSVKFSGNTIYF	TGTGCCTGGAGTGTAAAGTTCTCTGGAAACACCATATATTTT
-	TRBV5-6	-	TRBJ2-2	CASSLGPINTGELFF	TGTGCCAGCAGCTTGGGGCCGATCAACACCGGGGAGCTGTTTTTT
-	TRBV27	-	TRBJ2-5	CASSLYGTTAYQETQYF	TGTGCCAGCAGTCTATACGGTACCACAGCGTACCAAGAGACCCAGTACTTC
-	TRBV29-1	-	TRBJ2-6	CSVEDRTGANVLTF	TGCAGCGTTGAAGACAGAACTGGGGCCAACGTCCTGACTTTC
-	TRBV5-1	-	TRBJ1-3	CASSLGTGNTIYF	TGCGCCAGCAGCCTAGGGACCGGCAACACCATATATTTT
-	TRBV15	-	TRBJ1-3	CATSREGRAGNTIYF	TGTGCCACCAGCAGAGAAGGCAGGGCGGGAAACACCATATATTTT
-	TRBV3-1/TRBV3-2	few	TRBJ1-2	CASSLQTIYGYTF	TGTGCCAGCAGCCTACAGACAATCTATGGCTACACCTTC
-	TRBV7-2	-	TRBJ2-2	CASSPGPANTGELFF	TGTGCCAGCAGCCCCGGCCCTGCGAACACCGGGGAGCTGTTTTTT
-	TRBV5-1	-	TRBJ1-2	CASSPWTGANYGYTF	TGCGCCAGCAGCCCATGGACTGGAGCTAACTATGGCTACACCTTC
-	TRBV14	-	TRBJ2-3	CASSQKDRQLTDTQYF	TGTGCCAGCAGCCAAAAAGACCGACAACTCACAGATACGCAGTATTTT
-	TRBV29-1	once	TRBJ2-5	CSVVRMETQYF	TGCAGCGTTGTCCGAATGGAGACCCAGTACTTC
TRBD1	TRBV18	-	TRBJ2-6	CASSRQGAGANVLTF	TGTGCCAGCTCACGACAGGGGGCTGGGGCCAACGTCCTGACTTTC
-	TRBV10-1	-	TRBJ1-2	CASSESSGQLYGYTF	TGCGCCAGCAGTGAGTCGTCGGGACAACTCTATGGCTACACCTTC
-	TRBV24-1	-	TRBJ2-2	CATSGRTLNTGELFF	TGTGCCACCAGTGGACGGACCTTGAACACCGGGGAGCTGTTTTTT
-	TRBV5-1	-	TRBJ2-1	CASSDLGVDNEQFF	TGCGCCAGCAGCGACCTAGGGGTGGACAATGAGCAGTTCTTC
-	TRBV6-5	-	TRBJ1-3	CASTRLRPGNTIYF	TGTGCCAGCACTCGTCTACGGCCCGGAAACACCATATATTTT
-	TRBV29-1	once	TRBJ1-2	CSVEEEAASGYTF	TGCAGCGTTGAAGAAGAGGCGGCAAGTGGCTACACCTTC
-	TRBV5-1	-	TRBJ1-2	CASSLIVSAVNYGYTF	TGCGCCAGCAGCTTGATAGTTTCGGCGGTTAACTATGGCTACACCTTC
TRBD1	TRBV5-1	few	TRBJ2-3	CASSLVGQAITDTQYF	TGCGCCAGCAGCTTGGTGGGACAGGCGATCACAGATACGCAGTATTTT
-	TRBV30	-	TRBJ1-4	CAWSVGPPEKLFF	TGTGCCTGGAGTGTGGGGCCTCCTGAAAAACTGTTTTTT
TRBD1	TRBV13	-	TRBJ2-2	CASSLGQGAAGELFF	TGTGCCAGCAGCTTAGGACAGGGGGCCGCCGGGGAGCTGTTTTTT
TRBD1	TRBV6-2/TRBV6-3	-	TRBJ2-2	CASNYRGRTTGELFF	TGTGCCAGCAATTACAGGGGGCGAACCACCGGGGAGCTGTTTTTT
-	TRBV5-1	few	TRBJ1-6	CASSLDGVLNLSPLHF	TGCGCCAGCAGCTTGGATGGGGTTTTAAATCTGTCACCCCTCCACTTT
-	TRBV19	-	TRBJ1-5	CASSTWNDQPQHF	TGTGCCAGTAGTACGTGGAACGATCAGCCCCAGCATTTT
-	TRBV7-8	-	TRBJ1-1	CASSLVSGTGSEAFF	TGTGCCAGCAGCTTAGTCTCCGGGACTGGGAGTGAAGCTTTCTTT
TRBD1	TRBV4-3	-	TRBJ1-6	CASSQYSGTGNSPLHF	TGCGCCAGCAGCCAGTACTCCGGGACAGGAAATTCACCCCTCCACTTT
-	TRBV20-1	-	TRBJ2-6	CSASRVASGANVLTF	TGCAGTGCTAGTAGGGTGGCTTCTGGGGCCAACGTCCTGACTTTC